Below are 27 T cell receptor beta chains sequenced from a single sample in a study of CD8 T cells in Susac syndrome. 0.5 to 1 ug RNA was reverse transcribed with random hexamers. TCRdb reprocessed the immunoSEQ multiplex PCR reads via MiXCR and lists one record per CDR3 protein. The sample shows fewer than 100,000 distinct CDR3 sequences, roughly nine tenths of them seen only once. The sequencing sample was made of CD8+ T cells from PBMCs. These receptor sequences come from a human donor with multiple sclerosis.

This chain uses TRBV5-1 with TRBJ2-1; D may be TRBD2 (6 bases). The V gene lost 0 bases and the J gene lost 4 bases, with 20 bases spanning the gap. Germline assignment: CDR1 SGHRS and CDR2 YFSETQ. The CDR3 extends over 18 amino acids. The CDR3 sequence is CASSLEGSGTPSYNEQFF. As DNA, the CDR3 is TGCGCCAGCAGCTTGGAGGGGTCCGGGACTCCTTCATACAATGAGCAGTTCTTC.

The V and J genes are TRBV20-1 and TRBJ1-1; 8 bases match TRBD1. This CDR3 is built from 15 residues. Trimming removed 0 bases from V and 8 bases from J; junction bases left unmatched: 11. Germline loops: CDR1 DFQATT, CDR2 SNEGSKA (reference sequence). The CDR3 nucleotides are TGCAGTGCTAGAGATCAACAGGGCGACAGGGGAGAAGCTTTCTTT. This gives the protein CSARDQQGDRGEAFF.

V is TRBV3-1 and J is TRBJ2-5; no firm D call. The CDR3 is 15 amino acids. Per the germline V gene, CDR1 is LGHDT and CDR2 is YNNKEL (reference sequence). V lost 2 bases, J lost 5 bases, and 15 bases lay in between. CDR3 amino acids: CASSQSIAEAETQYF. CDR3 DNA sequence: TGTGCCAGCAGCCAATCTATAGCCGAGGCGGAGACCCAGTACTTC.

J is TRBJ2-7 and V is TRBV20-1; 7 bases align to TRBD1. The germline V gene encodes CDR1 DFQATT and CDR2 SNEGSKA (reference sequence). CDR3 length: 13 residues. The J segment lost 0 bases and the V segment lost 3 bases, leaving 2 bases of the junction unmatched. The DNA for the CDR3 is TGCAGTGCTAGGGGGACAGACTCCTACGAGCAGTACTTC. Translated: CSARGTDSYEQYF.

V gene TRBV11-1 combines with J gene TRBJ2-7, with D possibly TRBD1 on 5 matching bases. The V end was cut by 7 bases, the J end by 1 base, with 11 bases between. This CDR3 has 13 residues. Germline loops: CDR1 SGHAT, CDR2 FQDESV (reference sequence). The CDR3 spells CASNPSGSYEQYF. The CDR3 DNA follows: TGTGCCAGCAACCCCTCAGGGTCCTACGAGCAGTACTTC.

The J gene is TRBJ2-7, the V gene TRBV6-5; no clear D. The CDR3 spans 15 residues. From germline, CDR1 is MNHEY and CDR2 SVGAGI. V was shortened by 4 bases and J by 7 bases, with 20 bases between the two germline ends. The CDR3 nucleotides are TGTGCCAGCAGTTTCCTTGGCGGTTGGGTAGGGGAGCAGTACTTC. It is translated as CASSFLGGWVGEQYF.

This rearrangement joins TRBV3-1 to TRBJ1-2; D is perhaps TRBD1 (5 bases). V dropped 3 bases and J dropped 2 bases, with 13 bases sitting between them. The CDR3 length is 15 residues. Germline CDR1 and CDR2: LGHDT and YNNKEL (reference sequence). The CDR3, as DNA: TGTGCCAGCAGCCAGGGACCGATGATAAACTATGGCTACACCTTC. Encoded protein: CASSQGPMINYGYTF. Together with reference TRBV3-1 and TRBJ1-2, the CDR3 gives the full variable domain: DTAVSQTPKYLVTQMGNDKSIKCEQNLGHDTMYWYKQDSKKFLKIMFSYNNKELIINETVPNRFSPKSPDKAHLNLHINSLELGDSAVYFCASSQGPMINYGYTFGSGTRLTVV.

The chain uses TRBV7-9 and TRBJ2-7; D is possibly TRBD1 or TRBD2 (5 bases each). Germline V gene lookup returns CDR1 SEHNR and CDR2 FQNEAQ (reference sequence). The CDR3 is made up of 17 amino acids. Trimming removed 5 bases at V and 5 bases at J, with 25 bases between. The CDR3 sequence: CASSQSTSGPRPHEQYF. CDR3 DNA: TGTGCCAGCAGCCAGTCTACCTCGGGACCCCGGCCCCACGAGCAGTACTTC.

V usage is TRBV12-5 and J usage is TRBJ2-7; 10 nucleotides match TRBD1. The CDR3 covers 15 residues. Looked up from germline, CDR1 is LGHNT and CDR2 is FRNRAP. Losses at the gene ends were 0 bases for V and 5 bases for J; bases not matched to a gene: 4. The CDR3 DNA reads TGTGCTAGTGGTTTGGTGGGACAGGGGAACGACGAGCAGTACTTC. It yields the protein CASGLVGQGNDEQYF.

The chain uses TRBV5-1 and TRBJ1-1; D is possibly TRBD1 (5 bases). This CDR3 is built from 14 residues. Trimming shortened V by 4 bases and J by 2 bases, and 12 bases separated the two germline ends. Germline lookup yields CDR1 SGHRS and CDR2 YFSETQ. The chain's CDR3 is CASSLEQVNTEAFF. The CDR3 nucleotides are TGCGCCAGCAGCCTGGAACAGGTAAACACTGAAGCTTTCTTT.

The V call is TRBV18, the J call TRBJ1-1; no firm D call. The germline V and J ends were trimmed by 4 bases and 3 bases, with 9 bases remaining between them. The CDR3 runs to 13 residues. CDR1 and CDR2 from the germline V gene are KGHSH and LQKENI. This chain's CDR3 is CASSQGADTEAFF. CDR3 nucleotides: TGTGCCAGCTCACAGGGTGCCGACACTGAAGCTTTCTTT.

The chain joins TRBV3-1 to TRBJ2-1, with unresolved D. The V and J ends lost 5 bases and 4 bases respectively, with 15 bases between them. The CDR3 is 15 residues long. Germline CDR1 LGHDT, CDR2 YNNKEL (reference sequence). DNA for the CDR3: TGTGCCAGCAGCTCCGGGCTCGGAACTTACAATGAGCAGTTCTTC. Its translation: CASSSGLGTYNEQFF.

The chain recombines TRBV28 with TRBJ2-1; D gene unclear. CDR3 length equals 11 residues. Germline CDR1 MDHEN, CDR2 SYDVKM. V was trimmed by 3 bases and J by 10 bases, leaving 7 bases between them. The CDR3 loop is CASSLWQEQFF. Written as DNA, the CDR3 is TGTGCCAGCAGTTTGTGGCAAGAGCAGTTCTTC.

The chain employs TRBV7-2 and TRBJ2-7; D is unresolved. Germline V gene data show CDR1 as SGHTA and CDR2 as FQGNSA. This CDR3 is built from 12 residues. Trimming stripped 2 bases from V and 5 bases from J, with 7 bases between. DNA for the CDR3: TGTGCCAGCAGCTTATTTTCGAACGAGCAGTACTTC. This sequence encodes CASSLFSNEQYF.

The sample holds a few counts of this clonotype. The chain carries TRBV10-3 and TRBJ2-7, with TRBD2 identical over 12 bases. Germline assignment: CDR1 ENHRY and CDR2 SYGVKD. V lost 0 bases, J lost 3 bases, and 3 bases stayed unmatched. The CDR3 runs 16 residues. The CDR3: CAISESTSGSLYEQYF. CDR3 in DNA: TGTGCCATCAGTGAGTCGACTAGCGGGAGCCTCTACGAGCAGTACTTC.

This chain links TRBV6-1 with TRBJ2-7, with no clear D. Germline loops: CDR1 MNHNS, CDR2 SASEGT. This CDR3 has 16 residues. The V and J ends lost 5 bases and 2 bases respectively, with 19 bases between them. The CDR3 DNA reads TGTGCCAGCAGTCCCCCCAAGGGAAGAATGGCCTACGAGCAGTACTTC. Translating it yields CASSPPKGRMAYEQYF.

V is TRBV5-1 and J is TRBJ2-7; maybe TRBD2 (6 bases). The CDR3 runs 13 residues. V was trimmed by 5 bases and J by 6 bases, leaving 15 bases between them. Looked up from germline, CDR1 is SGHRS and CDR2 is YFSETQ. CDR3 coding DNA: TGCGCCAGCAGACCCCTCCTAGCGCCCGAGCAGTACTTC. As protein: CASRPLLAPEQYF.

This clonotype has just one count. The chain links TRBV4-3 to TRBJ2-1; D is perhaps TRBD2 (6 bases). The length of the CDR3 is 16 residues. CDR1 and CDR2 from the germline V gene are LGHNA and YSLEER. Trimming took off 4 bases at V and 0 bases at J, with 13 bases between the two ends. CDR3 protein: CASSPYFGSSYNEQFF. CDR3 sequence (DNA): TGCGCCAGCAGCCCCTATTTCGGGAGCTCCTACAATGAGCAGTTCTTC.

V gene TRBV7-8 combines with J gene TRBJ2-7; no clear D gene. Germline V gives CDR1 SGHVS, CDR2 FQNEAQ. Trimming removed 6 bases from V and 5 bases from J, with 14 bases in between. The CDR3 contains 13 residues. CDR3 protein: CASRMASAHEQYF. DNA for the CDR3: TGTGCCAGCAGGATGGCCAGCGCCCACGAGCAGTACTTC.

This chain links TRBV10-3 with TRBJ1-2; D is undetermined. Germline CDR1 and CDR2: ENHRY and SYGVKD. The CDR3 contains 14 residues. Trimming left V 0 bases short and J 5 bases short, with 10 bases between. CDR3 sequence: CAISESTNLYGYTF. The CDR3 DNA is TGTGCCATCAGTGAGTCGACAAACCTGTATGGCTACACCTTC.

The CDR3 region is CAWSRSSYNEQFF. CDR3 nucleotide sequence: TGTGCCTGGAGTCGGAGCTCCTACAATGAGCAGTTCTTC. The chain combines TRBV30 with TRBJ2-1; no reliable D call. CDR1 is GTSNPN, CDR2 SVGIG, per germline (reference sequence). Trimming removed 2 bases from V and 0 bases from J, with 5 bases in between. There are 13 residues in the CDR3.

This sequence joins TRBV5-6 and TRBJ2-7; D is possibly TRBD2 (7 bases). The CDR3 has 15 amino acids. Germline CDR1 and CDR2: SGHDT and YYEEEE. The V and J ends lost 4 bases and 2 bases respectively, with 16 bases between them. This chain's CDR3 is CASSGRGALPYEQYF. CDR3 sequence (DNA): TGTGCCAGCAGCGGACGGGGGGCTCTTCCCTACGAGCAGTACTTC. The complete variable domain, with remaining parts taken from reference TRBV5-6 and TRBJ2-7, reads DAGVTQSPTHLIKTRGQQVTLRCSPKSGHDTVSWYQQALGQGPQFIFQYYEEEERQRGNFPDRFSGHQFPNYSSELNVNALLLGDSALYLCASSGRGALPYEQYFGPGTRLTVT.

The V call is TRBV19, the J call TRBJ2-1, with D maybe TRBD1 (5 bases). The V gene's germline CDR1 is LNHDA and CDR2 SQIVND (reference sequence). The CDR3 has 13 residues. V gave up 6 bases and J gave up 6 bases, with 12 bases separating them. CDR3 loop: CASSSGRLNEQFF. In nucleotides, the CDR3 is TGTGCCAGTAGCTCAGGGCGGCTCAATGAGCAGTTCTTC.

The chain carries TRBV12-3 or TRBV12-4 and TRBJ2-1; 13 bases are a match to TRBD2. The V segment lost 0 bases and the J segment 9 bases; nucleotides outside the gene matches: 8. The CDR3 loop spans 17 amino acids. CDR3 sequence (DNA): TGTGCCAGCAGTTTAGCCTTCGGGACTAGCGGGGCGGGTGAGCAGTTCTTC. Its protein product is CASSLAFGTSGAGEQFF.

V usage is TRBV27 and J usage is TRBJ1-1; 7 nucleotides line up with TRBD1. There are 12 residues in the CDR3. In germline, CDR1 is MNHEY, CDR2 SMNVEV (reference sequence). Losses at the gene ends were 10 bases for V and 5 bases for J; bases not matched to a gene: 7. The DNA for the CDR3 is TGTGCCACCTCAGGGGGTGGTACTGAAGCTTTCTTT. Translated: CATSGGGTEAFF.

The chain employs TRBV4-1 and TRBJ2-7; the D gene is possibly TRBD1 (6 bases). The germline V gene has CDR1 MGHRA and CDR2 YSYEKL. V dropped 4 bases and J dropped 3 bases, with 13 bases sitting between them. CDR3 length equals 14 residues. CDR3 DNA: TGCGCCAGCAGCCTTCTGGACAGCGGCTACGAGCAGTACTTC. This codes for CASSLLDSGYEQYF.

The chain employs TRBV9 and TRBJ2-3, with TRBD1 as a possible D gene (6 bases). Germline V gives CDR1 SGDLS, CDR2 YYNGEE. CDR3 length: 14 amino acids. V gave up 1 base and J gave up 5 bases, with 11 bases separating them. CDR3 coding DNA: TGTGCCAGCAGCGTATCAGGGGCGGGAGATACGCAGTATTTT. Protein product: CASSVSGAGDTQYF.